The next 18 T cell receptor beta chains were all read from a single sample in a study of cytomegalovirus exposure and HLA in healthy donors. This table comes from immunoSEQ multiplex PCR, and its TCRdb copy is limited to in-frame clones, with some not included. This table holds around 190,000 clones, roughly 82% found once. Input material: PBMCs. The receptors come from a woman aged 18 to 35 in good health and CMV-seronegative.

This chain uses TRBV30 with TRBJ1-4; 7 bases map to TRBD1. With 1 base clipped from V and 6 bases from J, the junction kept 11 bases outside the gene matches. CDR1 and CDR2 from the germline V gene are GTSNPN and SVGIG (reference sequence). CDR3 length equals 16 residues. Here the CDR3 DNA reads TGTGCCTGGAGTGCCTCAAGGGGGCGAGCCTATGAAAAACTGTTTTTT. It codes for CAWSASRGRAYEKLFF.

This chain links TRBV7-6 with TRBJ2-7, with D possibly being TRBD1 (6 bases). Germline V CDR1 and CDR2: SGHVS, FNYEAQ. The CDR3 sequence is 14 residues long. V lost 0 bases, J lost 6 bases, and 12 bases lay in between. The CDR3, as DNA: TGTGCCAGCAGCTTAGCGGGGGCGTCGGGCGAGCAGTACTTC. It is translated as CASSLAGASGEQYF.

The chain combines TRBV5-1 with TRBJ2-5, with a tentative D call TRBD1 (9 bases). V lost 4 bases and J 3 bases, leaving 22 bases between the germline ends. Per the germline V gene, CDR1 is SGHRS and CDR2 is YFSETQ. This CDR3 is 17 amino acids long. CDR3 DNA: TGCGCCAGCAGCCCCGGGGGGGGACAGGGCTTTGAAGAGACCCAGTACTTC. The encoded protein is CASSPGGGQGFEETQYF.

The rearrangement joins TRBV19 to TRBJ2-7; no clear D. In germline, CDR1 is LNHDA, CDR2 SQIVND (reference sequence). Trimming took 3 bases from V and 0 from J, leaving 3 bases between them. CDR3 length: 12 residues. CDR3 nucleotides: TGTGCCAGTAGTATGAGCTCCTACGAGCAGTACTTC. Translation gives CASSMSSYEQYF.

The chain couples TRBV5-1 to TRBJ2-7; tentatively, D is TRBD1 (6 bases). The germline V gene has CDR1 SGHRS and CDR2 YFSETQ. CDR3 length: 15 amino acids. V was shortened by 0 bases and J by 0 bases, with 10 bases between the two germline ends. CDR3 DNA sequence: TGCGCCAGCAGCTTGGGGCAGGGGAGCTCCTACGAGCAGTACTTC. The encoded protein is CASSLGQGSSYEQYF.

This clone was detected a few times. The chain carries TRBV19 and TRBJ1-6; D perhaps matches TRBD1 (5 bases). CDR1 and CDR2 (germline): LNHDA, SQIVND (reference sequence). The CDR3 is 18 amino acids. Trimming pared 5 bases from V and 6 bases from J, leaving 23 bases between. This CDR3 reads CASSPKGVQGLGNSPLHF. The CDR3 DNA reads as TGTGCCAGTAGTCCCAAAGGGGTGCAGGGACTGGGTAATTCACCCCTCCACTTT.

This chain joins TRBV30 and TRBJ1-1; D gene uncertain. V lost 2 bases and J lost 4, with 8 bases in between. CDR3 length: 12 amino acids. Germline V gene sequence: CDR1 GTSNPN, CDR2 SVGIG (reference sequence). In DNA form, the CDR3 reads TGTGCCTGGAGTATCAGTTCCACTGAAGCTTTCTTT. Protein sequence: CAWSISSTEAFF.

The V gene is TRBV12-5, the J gene TRBJ2-2, with 9 bases lining up with TRBD2. The CDR3 is 19 residues long. The V and J ends lost 0 bases and 3 bases, in that order; junction bases with no gene match: 11. CDR1 and CDR2 (germline): LGHNT, FRNRAP. CDR3 nucleotide sequence: TGTGCTAGTGGTTTGGTACCCACTAGCGGGTTTATGGACACCGGGGAGCTGTTTTTT. It yields the protein CASGLVPTSGFMDTGELFF.

The V gene is TRBV4-1, the J gene TRBJ1-5; D ambiguous. Germline assignment: CDR1 MGHRA and CDR2 YSYEKL. Between the trimmed V and J ends, which lost 0 bases and 5 bases, there was a span of 8 bases. This CDR3 spans 14 amino acids. CDR3 protein: CASSQESGYQPQHF. In DNA, the CDR3 is TGCGCCAGCAGCCAAGAGAGCGGGTATCAGCCCCAGCATTTT.

The chain carries TRBV25-1 and TRBJ2-3; weak D call: TRBD2 (5 bases). V gave up 1 base and J gave up 3 bases, with 20 bases separating them. The CDR3 length is 18 residues. Germline V gene sequence: CDR1 MGHDK, CDR2 SYGVNS. The CDR3 bases are TGTGCCAGCAGTGAATCTCGGGGTGACCTAGCTGGTACAGATACGCAGTATTTT. It codes for CASSESRGDLAGTDTQYF. The full variable domain, with the rest looked up from reference TRBV25-1 and TRBJ2-3, is EADIYQTPRYLVIGTGKKITLECSQTMGHDKMYWYQQDPGMELHLIHYSYGVNSTEKGDLSSESTVSRIRTEHFPLTLESARPSHTSQYLCASSESRGDLAGTDTQYFGPGTRLTVL.

The V gene is TRBV29-1, the J gene TRBJ2-5; 7 bases agree with TRBD1. Germline assignment: CDR1 SQVTM and CDR2 ANQGSEA. The CDR3 totals 14 residues. Unmatched junction bases numbered 8, after V lost 5 bases and J lost 2 bases. This chain's CDR3 is CSVKGGQLQETQYF. The CDR3 DNA sequence: TGCAGCGTTAAAGGGGGACAGTTACAAGAGACCCAGTACTTC.

The chain has TRBV5-4 and TRBJ2-5, with 8 bases identical to TRBD1. The CDR3 consists of 18 residues. Germline CDR1 and CDR2: SGHNT and YYREEE (reference sequence). Losses at the gene ends were 4 bases for V and 5 bases for J; bases not matched to a gene: 19. The CDR3 region is CASSPTGGGQGISETQYF. CDR3 sequence (DNA): TGTGCCAGCAGCCCGACTGGTGGTGGACAGGGAATTTCGGAGACCCAGTACTTC.

The gene calls are TRBV27 and TRBJ1-6, with D maybe TRBD1 (5 bases). In germline, CDR1 is MNHEY, CDR2 SMNVEV (reference sequence). This CDR3 comprises 15 residues. V was shortened by 5 bases and J by 10 bases, with 18 bases between the two germline ends. CDR3 coding DNA: TGTGCCAGCAGTCCGTCGAGCAGGGTCGAGTCACCCCTCCACTTT. Its protein product is CASSPSSRVESPLHF.

This chain links TRBV25-1 with TRBJ1-3; 8 bases align to TRBD1. Germline V lookup: CDR1 MGHDK, CDR2 SYGVNS. This CDR3 has 13 amino acids. V shed 3 bases, J shed 9 bases, and the junction held 4 bases outside the gene matches. In DNA form, the CDR3 reads TGTGCCAGCAGTGACCCGGACAGGGTCACCATATATTTT. As protein: CASSDPDRVTIYF.

V is TRBV11-2 and J is TRBJ2-7; D may be TRBD1 (6 bases). The CDR3 consists of 14 residues. Trimming pared 1 base from V and 0 bases from J, leaving 7 bases between. CDR1 SGHAT and CDR2 FQNNGV come from the germline V gene. The CDR3 region is CASSLGTDSYEQYF. The CDR3 DNA reads as TGTGCCAGCAGCTTAGGGACAGACTCCTACGAGCAGTACTTC.

This chain joins TRBV7-6 and TRBJ1-3; possibly TRBD1 for D (5 bases). Trimming removed 3 bases from V and 6 bases from J, with 15 bases in between. Germline V gives CDR1 SGHVS, CDR2 FNYEAQ. The CDR3 is 15 amino acids. This CDR3 reads CASSLGSGGSNTIYF. CDR3 nucleotide sequence: TGTGCCAGCAGCTTGGGCAGTGGGGGGTCAAACACCATATATTTT.

V usage is TRBV4-1 and J usage is TRBJ2-7; 7 bases fit TRBD2. The CDR3 runs 15 residues. Germline trimming cut 1 base from V and 1 base from J; bases unmatched to any gene: 4. Germline lookup yields CDR1 MGHRA and CDR2 YSYEKL. The CDR3 spells CASSQVGTTSYEQYF. The DNA of the CDR3 is TGCGCCAGCAGCCAAGTGGGGACTACGTCCTACGAGCAGTACTTC.

This clone occurred a few times. The rearrangement links TRBV2 to TRBJ2-5; TRBD1 aligns across 8 bases. The CDR3 runs 14 residues. Germline V gives CDR1 SNHLY, CDR2 FYNNEI. With 8 bases clipped from V and 5 bases from J, the junction kept 10 bases outside the gene matches. CDR3 sequence: CASRTQGAWETQYF. The CDR3 DNA reads as TGTGCCAGCCGGACCCAGGGGGCTTGGGAGACCCAGTACTTC. Looking up the rest from reference TRBV2 and TRBJ2-5 gives the full variable domain: EPEVTQTPSHQVTQMGQEVILRCVPISNHLYFYWYRQILGQKVEFLVSFYNNEISEKSEIFDDQFSVERPDGSNFTLKIRSTKLEDSAMYFCASRTQGAWETQYFGPGTRLLVL.